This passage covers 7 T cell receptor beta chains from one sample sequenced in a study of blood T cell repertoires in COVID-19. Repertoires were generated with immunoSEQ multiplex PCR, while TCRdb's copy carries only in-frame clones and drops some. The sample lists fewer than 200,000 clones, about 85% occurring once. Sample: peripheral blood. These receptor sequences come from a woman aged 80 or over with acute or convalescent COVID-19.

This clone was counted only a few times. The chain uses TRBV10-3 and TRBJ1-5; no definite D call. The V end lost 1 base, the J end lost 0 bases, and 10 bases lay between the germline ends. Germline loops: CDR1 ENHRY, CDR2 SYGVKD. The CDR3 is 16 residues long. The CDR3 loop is CAISEFGGSSNQPQHF. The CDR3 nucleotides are TGTGCCATCAGTGAGTTCGGTGGGAGTAGCAATCAGCCCCAGCATTTT.

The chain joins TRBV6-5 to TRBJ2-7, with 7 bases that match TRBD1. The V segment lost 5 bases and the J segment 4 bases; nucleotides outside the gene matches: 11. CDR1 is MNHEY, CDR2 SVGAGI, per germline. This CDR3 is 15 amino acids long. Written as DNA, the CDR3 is TGTGCCAGCAGTCCCCCCCGGGACAGACGATACGAGCAGTACTTC. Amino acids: CASSPPRDRRYEQYF.

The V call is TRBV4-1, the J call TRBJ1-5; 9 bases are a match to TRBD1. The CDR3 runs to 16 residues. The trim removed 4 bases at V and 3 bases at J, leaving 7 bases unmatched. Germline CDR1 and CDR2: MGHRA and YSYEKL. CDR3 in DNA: TGCGCCAGCAGCCGCTCACAGGGGGCAGTCAATCAGCCCCAGCATTTT. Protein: CASSRSQGAVNQPQHF.

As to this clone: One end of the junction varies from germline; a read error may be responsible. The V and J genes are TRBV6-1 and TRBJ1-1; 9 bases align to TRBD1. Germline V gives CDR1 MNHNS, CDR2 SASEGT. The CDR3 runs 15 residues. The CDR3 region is CASSKAGTGFTEAFF. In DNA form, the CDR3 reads TGTGCCAGCAGTAAAGCCGGGACAGGGTTCACTGAAGCTTTCTTT.

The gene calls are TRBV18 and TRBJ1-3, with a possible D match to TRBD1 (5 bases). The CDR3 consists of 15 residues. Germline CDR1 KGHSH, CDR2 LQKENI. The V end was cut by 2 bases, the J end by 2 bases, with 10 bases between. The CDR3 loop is CASSPLQGTGNTIYF. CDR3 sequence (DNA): TGTGCCAGCTCACCATTGCAGGGAACTGGAAACACCATATATTTT.

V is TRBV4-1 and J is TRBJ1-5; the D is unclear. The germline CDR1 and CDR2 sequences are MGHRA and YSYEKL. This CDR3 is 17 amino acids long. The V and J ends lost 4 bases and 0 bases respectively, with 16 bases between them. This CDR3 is CASSPEESDYSNQPQHF. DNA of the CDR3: TGCGCCAGCAGCCCCGAAGAATCCGACTATAGCAATCAGCCCCAGCATTTT.

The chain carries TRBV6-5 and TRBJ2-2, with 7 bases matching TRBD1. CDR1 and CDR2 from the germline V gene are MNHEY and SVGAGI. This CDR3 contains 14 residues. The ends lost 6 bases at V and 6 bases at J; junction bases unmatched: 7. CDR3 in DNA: TGTGCCAGCAGGGCAGGGGGAGCGGCCGGGGAGCTGTTTTTT. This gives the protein CASRAGGAAGELFF.